The 21 T cell receptor beta chains reported below all come from one sample, sequenced in a study of cytomegalovirus exposure and HLA in healthy donors. Primers: 60 Vbeta forward and 13 Jbeta reverse. This table comes from immunoSEQ multiplex PCR, and its TCRdb copy is limited to in-frame clones, with some not included. Of some 67,000 clones in the sample, 70% to 85% were seen once. Sequencing was carried out using PBMCs. These TCRs come from a man between 60 and 75 years old in good health and CMV-seropositive.

This rearrangement joins TRBV11-3 to TRBJ2-1; perhaps TRBD2 as D (5 bases). V lost 6 bases to trimming and J lost 3 bases, with 6 bases between them. The CDR3 is made up of 12 amino acids. Germline V lookup: CDR1 SGHNT, CDR2 YENEEA. The CDR3: CASRGDYNEQFF. The CDR3, as DNA: TGTGCCAGCAGGGGAGACTACAATGAGCAGTTCTTC.

V is TRBV19 and J is TRBJ1-6, with D possibly being TRBD1 (6 bases). CDR3 length: 14 amino acids. Germline values: CDR1 LNHDA, CDR2 SQIVND (reference sequence). Trimming shortened V by 5 bases and J by 9 bases, and 14 bases separated the two germline ends. Written as DNA, the CDR3 is TGTGCCAGTAGTTCCAAGGGGGGGGCTTCACCCCTCCACTTT. Protein: CASSSKGGASPLHF.

CDR3 residues: CASSQDRAREQYF. In nucleotides, the CDR3 is TGTGCCAGCAGCCAAGATCGAGCGCGCGAGCAGTACTTC. The chain has TRBV4-2 and TRBJ2-7; D not resolved. From germline, CDR1 is LGHNA and CDR2 YNFKEQ. V dropped 0 bases and J dropped 6 bases, with 9 bases sitting between them. This CDR3 is built from 13 residues.

This clone was picked up a small number of times. V and J are TRBV14 and TRBJ2-3, with 8 nucleotides matching TRBD1. Trimming took 1 base from V and 3 from J; bases not matched to a gene: 6. CDR1 and CDR2 from the germline V gene are SGHDN and FVKESK. This CDR3 contains 16 residues. The CDR3 DNA reads as TGTGCCAGCAGCCAAGGGCAGGGGGCGTTGACAGATACGCAGTATTTT. This codes for CASSQGQGALTDTQYF.

CDR3 coding DNA: TGTGCCAGCAGCTCGACAGCGTATGGCTACACCTTC. Its translation is CASSSTAYGYTF. The chain uses TRBV7-2 and TRBJ1-2, with D perhaps matching TRBD1 (5 bases). From germline, CDR1 is SGHTA and CDR2 FQGNSA. Trimming removed 4 bases from V and 5 bases from J, with 8 bases in between. The CDR3 runs to 12 residues.

This clone has only a few counts. This chain uses TRBV2 with TRBJ1-4, with 11 bases that match TRBD1. The V and J ends lost 8 bases and 8 bases, in that order; junction bases with no gene match: 4. The CDR3 is 13 residues long. Per the germline V gene, CDR1 is SNHLY and CDR2 is FYNNEI. The CDR3 loop reads CASSDRGQEKLFF. Written as DNA, the CDR3 is TGTGCCAGCTCGGACAGGGGGCAAGAAAAACTGTTTTTT.

The chain employs TRBV5-5 and TRBJ1-2; TRBD1 aligns across 8 bases. V was pared by 4 bases and J by 1 base, with 12 bases of the junction left unmatched. Germline values: CDR1 SGHKS, CDR2 YYEKEE (reference sequence). The CDR3 has 17 amino acids. The CDR3 DNA reads TGTGCCAGCAGCCCGGTGCCGTCAGGGGGCAGTAACTATGGCTACACCTTC. This codes for CASSPVPSGGSNYGYTF.

This clone was seen once. V is TRBV27 and J is TRBJ2-1; D possibly corresponds to TRBD1 (6 bases). The CDR3 is 13 amino acids. V lost 3 bases and J lost 10, with 13 bases in between. CDR1 and CDR2 from the germline V gene are MNHEY and SMNVEV (reference sequence). The CDR3 loop is CASSFITGLEQFF. The CDR3 nucleotides read TGTGCCAGCAGTTTTATAACAGGGTTGGAGCAGTTCTTC.

Only a few counts were recorded for this clone. V usage is TRBV6-6 and J usage is TRBJ2-3; TRBD2 aligns across 7 bases. The CDR3 length is 16 residues. The junction had 9 bases not matched to a gene; V was cut back by 6 bases and J by 0 bases. CDR1 is MNHNY, CDR2 SVGAGI, per germline (reference sequence). CDR3 in amino acids: CASSPRGVRSTDTQYF. The CDR3 DNA is TGTGCCAGCAGCCCCCGGGGGGTCCGGAGCACAGATACGCAGTATTTT.

The chain combines TRBV6-1 with TRBJ2-7, with 10 bases identical to TRBD1. Per the germline V gene, CDR1 is MNHNS and CDR2 is SASEGT. Losses at the gene ends were 5 bases for V and 5 bases for J; bases not matched to a gene: 9. There are 15 residues in the CDR3. This chain's CDR3 is CASSQPGQGMHEQYF. Here the CDR3 DNA reads TGTGCCAGCAGTCAACCGGGACAGGGGATGCACGAGCAGTACTTC.

The gene calls are TRBV7-9 and TRBJ1-2; a possible D gene is TRBD1 (5 bases). This CDR3 has 17 amino acids. V was clipped by 5 bases and J by 2 bases, with 21 bases between them. Germline V lookup: CDR1 SEHNR, CDR2 FQNEAQ (reference sequence). The CDR3 region is CASSPRGGEKHNYGYTF. The CDR3 coding sequence is TGTGCCAGCAGCCCCCGGGGGGGGGAAAAGCACAACTATGGCTACACCTTC.

This sequence joins TRBV7-2 and TRBJ2-1; D is ambiguous. Germline V gene data show CDR1 as SGHTA and CDR2 as FQGNSA. V shed 2 bases and J shed 2 bases, with 10 bases lying between them. The CDR3 sequence is 15 residues long. CDR3: CASSLIPRTYNEQFF. The CDR3 DNA is TGTGCCAGCAGCTTAATCCCGAGAACCTACAATGAGCAGTTCTTC.

This clone has only a few counts. The chain has TRBV7-2 and TRBJ2-1, with 7 bases fitting TRBD2. Germline V gene data show CDR1 as SGHTA and CDR2 as FQGNSA. The CDR3 runs to 14 residues. V lost 1 base and J lost 9; bases outside the gene matches: 6. CDR3 residues: CASSLEGGGGEQFF. For the CDR3, the DNA is TGTGCCAGCAGCTTAGAGGGCGGGGGAGGTGAGCAGTTCTTC.

J is TRBJ1-3 and V is TRBV5-1, with TRBD1 identical over 7 bases. The germline V gene has CDR1 SGHRS and CDR2 YFSETQ. V shed 5 bases, J shed 8 bases, and the junction held 10 bases outside the gene matches. The CDR3 sequence is 14 residues long. This CDR3 reads CASRSDRAKDTIYF. CDR3 in DNA: TGCGCCAGCAGATCAGACAGGGCTAAGGACACCATATATTTT. The full variable domain, with the rest looked up from reference TRBV5-1 and TRBJ1-3, is KAGVTQTPRYLIKTRGQQVTLSCSPISGHRSVSWYQQTPGQGLQFLFEYFSETQRNKGNFPGRFSGRQFSNSRSEMNVSTLELGDSALYLCASRSDRAKDTIYFGEGSWLTVV.

The chain couples TRBV5-6 to TRBJ2-1; 8 nucleotides align to TRBD1. The CDR3 spans 18 residues. J gave up 6 bases and V 2 bases, and 16 bases lay outside the gene matches. Germline CDR1 is SGHDT and CDR2 is YYEEEE. DNA for the CDR3: TGTGCCAGCAGCTTACCCCTTGAGCTAGACAGGGGCGGCAATGAGCAGTTCTTC. As protein: CASSLPLELDRGGNEQFF.

This rearrangement joins TRBV7-6 to TRBJ2-1, with 8 bases that match TRBD2. CDR3 length: 16 amino acids. Germline CDR1 and CDR2: SGHVS and FNYEAQ. V trimming: 3 bases; J trimming: 5 bases; junction bases outside the gene matches: 9. CDR3 DNA sequence: TGTGCCAGCAGCTTGGGCAGAGCGGGGGCCAACAATGAGCAGTTCTTC. Translated: CASSLGRAGANNEQFF. The full variable domain, rest sourced from reference TRBV7-6 and TRBJ2-1, is GAGVSQSPRYKVTKRGQDVALRCDPISGHVSLYWYRQALGQGPEFLTYFNYEAQQDKSGLPNDRFSAERPEGSISTLTIQRTEQRDSAMYRCASSLGRAGANNEQFFGPGTRLTVL.

This clone was detected a few times. This chain joins TRBV5-5 and TRBJ2-2; D may be TRBD2 (7 bases). Trimming took off 4 bases at V and 4 bases at J, with 20 bases between the two ends. The CDR3 spans 17 residues. The germline gives CDR1 SGHKS, CDR2 YYEKEE (reference sequence). The CDR3 region is CASSLPGGRGGTGELFF. DNA of the CDR3: TGTGCCAGCAGCCTCCCGGGGGGCCGGGGAGGCACCGGGGAGCTGTTTTTT.

The gene calls are TRBV7-9 and TRBJ2-7, with 10 bases identical to TRBD1. Looked up from germline, CDR1 is SEHNR and CDR2 is FQNEAQ (reference sequence). The CDR3 runs 15 residues. V trimming: 5 bases; J trimming: 3 bases; junction bases outside the gene matches: 7. This chain's CDR3 is CASSRTGQGIYEQYF. CDR3 sequence (DNA): TGTGCCAGCAGCAGGACGGGACAGGGGATCTACGAGCAGTACTTC.

This clone was observed a few times. This chain connects TRBV13 to TRBJ2-7, with 8 bases fitting TRBD1. The germline CDR1 and CDR2 sequences are PRHDT and FYEKMQ (reference sequence). This CDR3 has 14 amino acids. Unmatched junction bases numbered 7, after V lost 6 bases and J lost 3 bases. The CDR3, as DNA: TGTGCCAGCAGGGAGACAGGGGCCGACTACGAGCAGTACTTC. Amino acid sequence: CASRETGADYEQYF.

The V and J genes are TRBV6-6 and TRBJ2-7; 9 nucleotides agree with TRBD2. The CDR3 has 15 residues. The V and J ends lost 6 bases and 4 bases, in that order; junction bases with no gene match: 10. Germline values: CDR1 MNHNY, CDR2 SVGAGI (reference sequence). CDR3 in DNA: TGTGCCAGCAGCTACCGGTTAAGCGGGGGGTACGAGCAGTACTTC. Its protein product is CASSYRLSGGYEQYF.

This clone was counted only a few times. The chain uses TRBV29-1 and TRBJ1-1, with D possibly TRBD1 on 6 matching bases. Trimming pared 2 bases from V and 3 bases from J, leaving 13 bases between. The CDR3 extends over 14 amino acids. From germline, CDR1 is SQVTM and CDR2 ANQGSEA. The chain's CDR3 is CSVEQGQGYTEAFF. The DNA for the CDR3 is TGCAGCGTTGAACAGGGGCAAGGTTACACTGAAGCTTTCTTT.